A single sample gave rise to the 27 T cell receptor beta chains below, sequenced in a study of beta chain features in type 1 diabetes. TCRB transcripts that were expressed got sequenced, as all of the isolated RNA had been reverse transcribed. Profiled with immunoSEQ multiplex PCR; TCRdb holds only in-frame clones, not every one. Among about 150,000 clones listed, over 7.5% were seen once. The sample comprised central memory CD4+ T cells from blood. The receptors were gathered from a man between 18 and 35 years old in good health.

There are a few counts of this clone. The chain carries TRBV4-3 and TRBJ2-1, with 13 bases that match TRBD2. Losses at the gene ends were 1 base for V and 4 bases for J; bases not matched to a gene: 7. Germline V gene data show CDR1 as LGHNA and CDR2 as YSLEER. The CDR3 sequence is 18 residues long. The CDR3 is CASSQGRLAGGLYNEQFF. The CDR3 coding sequence is TGCGCCAGCAGCCAAGGTAGACTAGCGGGGGGACTTTACAATGAGCAGTTCTTC.

This clone has at least ten counts. The genes are TRBV7-2 and TRBJ1-2; 8 nucleotides align to TRBD1. There are 15 residues in the CDR3. The germline V gene encodes CDR1 SGHTA and CDR2 FQGNSA. Unmatched junction bases numbered 8, after V lost 4 bases and J lost 4 bases. The CDR3 sequence: CASSSLDRGGYGYTF. Here the CDR3 DNA reads TGTGCCAGCAGCTCACTTGACAGGGGAGGCTATGGCTACACCTTC.

This chain joins TRBV4-1 and TRBJ2-1; TRBD2 matches at 14 bases. The germline CDR1 and CDR2 sequences are MGHRA and YSYEKL. The length of the CDR3 is 16 residues. V was pared by 4 bases and J by 14 bases, with 13 bases of the junction left unmatched. CDR3 sequence reads: CASSPPPRLAGGGEFF. The DNA of the CDR3 is TGCGCCAGCAGCCCGCCCCCGAGACTAGCGGGAGGGGGCGAGTTCTTC.

The genes are TRBV30 and TRBJ1-2; no reliable D call. Trimming cost V 2 bases and J 6 bases, with 7 bases left between them. This CDR3 is 11 amino acids long. Germline values: CDR1 GTSNPN, CDR2 SVGIG (reference sequence). In DNA form, the CDR3 reads TGTGCCTGGAGTACTGTGGATGGCTACACCTTC. Its translation: CAWSTVDGYTF.

This clone was seen ten or more times. CDR3 region: CASSRASGAYTGELFF. The CDR3 DNA reads TGTGCCAGCAGCCGCGCTAGCGGGGCTTACACCGGGGAGCTGTTTTTT. The J gene is TRBJ2-2, the V gene TRBV5-4, with 9 bases matching TRBD2. After removal of 4 bases from V and 3 bases from J, the junction contained 7 bases not matched to a gene. The CDR3 sequence is 16 residues long. Germline CDR1 reads SGHNT; CDR2 reads YYREEE (reference sequence). The complete variable domain, with remaining parts taken from reference TRBV5-4 and TRBJ2-2, reads ETGVTQSPTHLIKTRGQQVTLRCSSQSGHNTVSWYQQALGQGPQFIFQYYREEENGRGNFPPRFSGLQFPNYSSELNVNALELDDSALYLCASSRASGAYTGELFFGEGSRLTVL.

The chain recombines TRBV7-2 with TRBJ2-7, with TRBD1 matching 10 bases. V shed 0 bases, J shed 4 bases, and the junction held 6 bases outside the gene matches. Germline lookup yields CDR1 SGHTA and CDR2 FQGNSA. CDR3 size: 16 residues. CDR3 coding DNA: TGTGCCAGCAGCTTAGCCGCCGGGACAGGGGCGTACGAGCAGTACTTC. Its translation: CASSLAAGTGAYEQYF.

There are a few counts of this clone. J is TRBJ2-4 and V is TRBV30, with TRBD2 matching 10 bases. V gave up 5 bases and J gave up 8 bases; unmatched junction bases: 9. CDR1 GTSNPN and CDR2 SVGIG come from the germline V gene (reference sequence). CDR3 length: 14 amino acids. The CDR3 DNA sequence: TGTGCCTGGGGAGCGGGGGGGTTTGAGGACATTCAGTACTTC. It encodes CAWGAGGFEDIQYF.

This clone has just a few counts. This chain links TRBV11-2 with TRBJ2-3, with 9 positions matching TRBD1. This CDR3 has 17 residues. Trimming removed 2 bases from V and 2 bases from J; junction bases left unmatched: 8. CDR1 and CDR2 (germline): SGHAT, FQNNGV. The CDR3 spells CASSLSIGTGNTDTQYF. Written as DNA, the CDR3 is TGTGCCAGCAGCTTAAGTATAGGGACAGGGAACACAGATACGCAGTATTTT.

The V call is TRBV6-1, the J call TRBJ1-5; D call uncertain. This CDR3 has 12 residues. Germline values: CDR1 MNHNS, CDR2 SASEGT. V lost 2 bases and J lost 7, with 6 bases in between. CDR3 region: CASSESGQPQHF. The CDR3 DNA sequence: TGTGCCAGCAGTGAATCGGGGCAGCCCCAGCATTTT.

This clone was detected a few times. The chain recombines TRBV7-6 with TRBJ1-5; tentatively, D is TRBD1 (5 bases). V was cut by 0 bases and J by 6 bases, with 6 bases left in between. Germline assignment: CDR1 SGHVS and CDR2 FNYEAQ. The CDR3 is 13 residues long. CDR3 DNA sequence: TGTGCCAGCAGCTTAGCCGGGGGTCAGCCCCAGCATTTT. This sequence encodes CASSLAGGQPQHF. Full variable domain (missing parts from reference TRBV7-6 and TRBJ1-5): GAGVSQSPRYKVTKRGQDVALRCDPISGHVSLYWYRQALGQGPEFLTYFNYEAQQDKSGLPNDRFSAERPEGSISTLTIQRTEQRDSAMYRCASSLAGGQPQHFGDGTRLSIL.

This clone was recorded a few times. The chain has TRBV11-2 and TRBJ2-3; D not resolved. The germline V gene encodes CDR1 SGHAT and CDR2 FQNNGV. The CDR3 covers 15 residues. V gave up 3 bases and J gave up 2 bases, with 12 bases separating them. Here the CDR3 DNA reads TGTGCCAGCAGCTTTTCGGTAGCAGCCACAGATACGCAGTATTTT. As protein: CASSFSVAATDTQYF.

The sample holds many counts of this clone. The rearrangement joins TRBV9 to TRBJ1-2; the match to TRBD1 covers 7 bases. The CDR3 spans 13 residues. Unmatched junction bases numbered 8, after V lost 4 bases and J lost 8 bases. Germline assignment: CDR1 SGDLS and CDR2 YYNGEE. The CDR3 reads CASSLTGFKGYTF. The CDR3 DNA sequence: TGTGCCAGCAGCCTGACAGGGTTCAAGGGCTACACCTTC.

This chain connects TRBV9 to TRBJ2-7; 10 bases agree with TRBD2. CDR1 is SGDLS and CDR2 is YYNGEE in the germline V gene. The junction had 4 bases not matched to a gene; V was cut back by 7 bases and J by 3 bases. The CDR3 sequence is 13 residues long. Written as DNA, the CDR3 is TGTGCCAGCCGTCCTAGCGGGAGCTACGAGCAGTACTTC. Its protein product is CASRPSGSYEQYF.

The chain is built from TRBV11-2 and TRBJ1-1, with D unclear. The CDR3 is 12 residues long. Deletions cut 5 bases from V and 10 bases from J, with 14 bases between. The germline gives CDR1 SGHAT, CDR2 FQNNGV. The CDR3 DNA reads TGTGCCAGCAGCCAAGAGACCTCGGGAGCTTTCTTT. Amino acids: CASSQETSGAFF. Complete variable domain (other parts from reference TRBV11-2 and TRBJ1-1): EAGVAQSPRYKIIEKRQSVAFWCNPISGHATLYWYQQILGQGPKLLIQFQNNGVVDDSQLPKDRFSAERLKGVDSTLKIQPAKLEDSAVYLCASSQETSGAFFGQGTRLTVV.

This clone was seen a few times. The V and J genes are TRBV6-6 and TRBJ2-1, with a possible D match to TRBD2 (5 bases). CDR3 length: 13 residues. Germline CDR1 is MNHNY and CDR2 is SVGAGI (reference sequence). The V end was cut by 6 bases, the J end by 10 bases, with 16 bases between. The CDR3 region has the DNA TGTGCCAGCAGACAACCCCCGAGGGAGGAGCAGTTCTTC. It specifies CASRQPPREEQFF.

J is TRBJ2-3 and V is TRBV30; D is unclear. The CDR3 is made up of 12 amino acids. V lost 4 bases and J lost 0, with 5 bases in between. Germline V lookup: CDR1 GTSNPN, CDR2 SVGIG (reference sequence). The CDR3 is CAWTASTDTQYF. The CDR3 DNA follows: TGTGCCTGGACAGCGAGCACAGATACGCAGTATTTT.

The chain joins TRBV28 to TRBJ2-2, with 7 bases lining up with TRBD1. V was pared by 5 bases and J by 3 bases, with 9 bases of the junction left unmatched. Looked up from germline, CDR1 is MDHEN and CDR2 is SYDVKM. This CDR3 is 16 amino acids long. The CDR3 nucleotides are TGTGCCAGCAGTCCAAGACAGGGATGGGACACCGGGGAGCTGTTTTTT. Its translation: CASSPRQGWDTGELFF.

The gene calls are TRBV18 and TRBJ2-2; 9 bases are a match to TRBD2. Germline CDR1 and CDR2: KGHSH and LQKENI. CDR3 length: 17 amino acids. J lost 3 bases, V lost 0 bases, and 5 bases had no gene match. CDR3 residues: CASSPPSGTSYTGELFF. In DNA, the CDR3 is TGTGCCAGCTCACCACCTTCCGGGACTAGCTACACCGGGGAGCTGTTTTTT.

This clone was seen many times. The chain combines TRBV6-6 with TRBJ1-5; no clear D gene. CDR1 and CDR2 (germline): MNHNY, SVGAGI (reference sequence). The CDR3 totals 12 residues. V was cut by 10 bases and J by 2 bases, with 9 bases left in between. The CDR3 DNA sequence: TGTGCCATCCGGGTTGGCAATCAGCCCCAGCATTTT. Encoded protein: CAIRVGNQPQHF.

The chain couples TRBV6-1 to TRBJ2-6; 7 bases fit TRBD1. CDR1 is MNHNS, CDR2 SASEGT, per germline. The J segment lost 1 base and the V segment lost 3 bases, leaving 9 bases of the junction unmatched. The CDR3 is made up of 18 amino acids. The CDR3 is CASSDGQGDVSGANVLTF. The CDR3 DNA reads TGTGCCAGCAGTGACGGCCAGGGGGACGTATCTGGGGCCAACGTCCTGACTTTC.

This clone was counted between two and nine times. The rearrangement joins TRBV29-1 to TRBJ1-3; 7 nucleotides align to TRBD1. CDR1 is SQVTM and CDR2 is ANQGSEA in the germline V gene. V shed 4 bases and J 2 bases; nucleotides not matched to a gene: 2. The CDR3 is 13 amino acids. CDR3 region: CSVGQGAGNTIYF. CDR3 bases: TGCAGCGTTGGGCAGGGGGCTGGAAACACCATATATTTT.

V gene TRBV11-3 combines with J gene TRBJ2-3; 10 bases line up with TRBD2. The trim removed 5 bases at V and 4 bases at J, leaving 12 bases unmatched. The CDR3 length is 17 residues. Germline CDR1 and CDR2: SGHNT and YENEEA. The DNA for the CDR3 is TGTGCCAGCAGCCCTGGAGGAGCGGGGGGGCCGGCAGATACGCAGTATTTT. Encoded protein: CASSPGGAGGPADTQYF.

This clone was observed a handful of times. The chain uses TRBV7-2 and TRBJ2-6; TRBD1 matches at 8 bases. This CDR3 comprises 17 residues. V lost 6 bases, J lost 4 bases, and 11 bases stayed unmatched. In germline, CDR1 is SGHTA, CDR2 FQGNSA. The CDR3 coding sequence is TGTGCCAGCAGTCCGGGACAGGTTACCTCGGGGGCCAACGTCCTGACTTTC. This encodes CASSPGQVTSGANVLTF.

V and J are TRBV11-2 and TRBJ2-2, with 10 bases identical to TRBD1. CDR3 length equals 15 residues. With V trimmed by 5 bases and J by 6 bases, 6 bases remained unmatched. CDR1 and CDR2 (germline): SGHAT, FQNNGV. The DNA for the CDR3 is TGTGCCAGCAGCCCCGACAGGGGGCATGCCGGGGAGCTGTTTTTT. It translates to CASSPDRGHAGELFF.

This clone occurred a few times. The CDR3 nucleotides read TGTGCCATCAGTGTTATTTCGGGACAGATGATGTTTTTT. It translates to CAISVISGQMMFF. The rearrangement joins TRBV10-3 to TRBJ1-4; 7 positions agree with TRBD1. Germline CDR1 and CDR2: ENHRY and SYGVKD. CDR3 length equals 13 residues. Losses at the gene ends were 4 bases for V and 15 bases for J; bases not matched to a gene: 11.

This clone was seen only a few times. J is TRBJ1-4 and V is TRBV4-2; no clear D. V lost 3 bases and J 7 bases, leaving 18 bases between the germline ends. Germline lookup yields CDR1 LGHNA and CDR2 YNFKEQ. The CDR3 totals 16 residues. The CDR3 here is CASSHYLRDPGEKLFF. The CDR3 DNA is TGTGCCAGCAGCCACTATCTCCGGGATCCGGGTGAAAAACTGTTTTTT.

The chain joins TRBV19 to TRBJ1-2; TRBD1 matches at 10 bases. This CDR3 contains 15 residues. Germline-derived CDR1 and CDR2 are LNHDA and SQIVND (reference sequence). The trim removed 10 bases at V and 3 bases at J, leaving 11 bases unmatched. The CDR3 spells CATFRDRGRYYGYTF. The CDR3 bases are TGTGCCACGTTCCGGGACAGGGGAAGGTACTATGGCTACACCTTC.